These 24 T cell receptor beta chains originate from one sample sequenced in a study of patients and donors after allogeneic stem cell transplantation. TCRdb itself ran the RT-PCR reads through MiXCR, one entry per CDR3 protein. Seen here are fewer than 13,000 distinct CDR3 sequences, around 20% observed once, and the top ten hold roughly 49%. The sample consisted of blood, either unsorted or a sorted T cell fraction (not recorded which). Every receptor here comes from a human donor who was either an allogeneic HSCT recipient or a stem cell or donor lymphocyte infusion donor (not recorded which). It is not recorded whose cells these are; they may come from a transplant donor.

The table lists this clonotype with a few counts. This sequence joins TRBV9 and TRBJ2-7; D may be TRBD1 or TRBD2 (5 bases each). This CDR3 is 14 amino acids long. CDR1 is SGDLS, CDR2 YYNGEE, per germline. Trimming removed 3 bases at V and 7 bases at J, with 17 bases between. The CDR3 loop reads CASSATGTSGEQYF. DNA of the CDR3: TGTGCCAGCAGCGCCACGGGGACCTCTGGGGAGCAGTACTTC. The whole variable domain, filled in from reference TRBV9 and TRBJ2-7, reads DSGVTQTPKHLITATGQRVTLRCSPRSGDLSVYWYQQSLDQGLQFLIQYYNGEERAKGNILERFSAQQFPDLHSELNLSSLELGDSALYFCASSATGTSGEQYFGPGTRLTVT.

This clonotype was picked up many times. CDR3 protein: CASSLGPTFNDEQFF. The CDR3 DNA reads as TGTGCCAGCAGCTTGGGCCCGACCTTCAATGATGAGCAGTTCTTC. The chain has TRBV5-6 and TRBJ2-1; no firm D call. Germline lookup yields CDR1 SGHDT and CDR2 YYEEEE. Deletions cut 0 bases from V and 8 bases from J, with 15 bases between. The CDR3 runs 15 residues.

The DNA for the CDR3 is TGTGCCAGCAGGTGGTCAGGGGAATTCACTGAAGCTTTCTTT. Its protein is CASRWSGEFTEAFF. This rearrangement joins TRBV6-5 to TRBJ1-1; perhaps TRBD1 as D (6 bases). Germline V CDR1 and CDR2: MNHEY, SVGAGI. V was trimmed by 6 bases and J by 4 bases, leaving 15 bases between them. The CDR3 totals 14 residues.

The gene calls are TRBV5-1 and TRBJ2-7, with 12 nucleotides matching TRBD1. V trimming: 4 bases; J trimming: 5 bases; junction bases outside the gene matches: 13. CDR1 is SGHRS and CDR2 is YFSETQ in the germline V gene. The CDR3 is made up of 17 amino acids. The CDR3 sequence: CASSLASGTGGAHEQYF. Here the CDR3 DNA reads TGCGCCAGCAGCCTGGCGTCCGGGACAGGGGGCGCCCACGAGCAGTACTTC. The full variable domain, completed using reference TRBV5-1 and TRBJ2-7, is KAGVTQTPRYLIKTRGQQVTLSCSPISGHRSVSWYQQTPGQGLQFLFEYFSETQRNKGNFPGRFSGRQFSNSRSEMNVSTLELGDSALYLCASSLASGTGGAHEQYFGPGTRLTVT.

The rearrangement links TRBV15 to TRBJ1-2; no firm D call. The germline gives CDR1 LNHNV, CDR2 YYDKDF (reference sequence). Trimming shortened V by 0 bases and J by 8 bases, and 16 bases separated the two germline ends. The CDR3 consists of 15 residues. CDR3 bases: TGTGCCACCAGCAGAGACAGACAAATTTTGGAGGGCTACACCTTC. It specifies CATSRDRQILEGYTF. Combining the CDR3 with reference TRBV15 and TRBJ1-2 gives the whole variable domain DAMVIQNPRYQVTQFGKPVTLSCSQTLNHNVMYWYQQKSSQAPKLLFHYYDKDFNNEADTPDNFQSRRPNTSFCFLDIRSPGLGDTAMYLCATSRDRQILEGYTFGSGTRLTVV.

This clonotype was recorded a few times. The chain links TRBV9 to TRBJ2-1, with TRBD2 identical over 12 bases. V lost 0 bases and J lost 8; bases outside the gene matches: 6. Per the germline V gene, CDR1 is SGDLS and CDR2 is YYNGEE. The CDR3 totals 16 residues. The CDR3 nucleotides are TGTGCCAGCAGCGTAGCTTGGCTAGCGGGGGGGCATGAGCAGTTCTTC. Translated, it gives CASSVAWLAGGHEQFF.

V gene TRBV19 combines with J gene TRBJ1-5; 10 bases fit TRBD1. Germline loops: CDR1 LNHDA, CDR2 SQIVND (reference sequence). Trimming took 9 bases from V and 12 from J; bases not matched to a gene: 11. The CDR3 contains 13 residues. CDR3 nucleotides: TGTGCCAGCCGGGACAGGGGACCCATAGTCCAGCATTTT. Translating it yields CASRDRGPIVQHF. Filled out from reference TRBV19 and TRBJ1-5, the complete variable domain reads DGGITQSPKYLFRKEGQNVTLSCEQNLNHDAMYWYRQDPGQGLRLIYYSQIVNDFQKGDIAEGYSVSREKKESFPLTVTSAQKNPTAFYLCASRDRGPIVQHFGDGTRLSIL.

Remarks on this clonotype: The conserved phenylalanine or tryptophan is not found at the CDR3 terminus, so this likely reflects a read error. The J gene is TRBJ1-1, the V gene TRBV6-1, with D perhaps TRBD1 (5 bases). This CDR3 spans 14 amino acids. The germline CDR1 and CDR2 sequences are MNHNS and SASEGT. The V end was cut by 6 bases, the J end by 2 bases, with 13 bases between. CDR3 DNA sequence: TGTGCCAGCAGAAACACAGGTTCCAACACTGAAGCTTTCTCT. Protein product: CASRNTGSNTEAFS.

This clonotype was found many times. The rearrangement links TRBV4-2 to TRBJ1-3; tentatively, D is TRBD1 (5 bases). The germline CDR1 and CDR2 sequences are LGHNA and YNFKEQ. The CDR3 runs 15 residues. With 0 bases removed from V and 7 bases from J, the gap between germline ends came to 13 bases. CDR3: CASSQEVAGSNTIYF. DNA for the CDR3: TGTGCCAGCAGCCAAGAAGTAGCAGGGAGTAACACCATATATTTT.

This clonotype has at least ten counts. The chain combines TRBV4-2 with TRBJ1-6, with TRBD1 identical over 9 bases. Trimming took 0 bases from V and 6 from J; bases not matched to a gene: 9. This CDR3 spans 18 amino acids. From germline, CDR1 is LGHNA and CDR2 YNFKEQ. The CDR3 DNA reads as TGTGCCAGCAGCCAAGATGGGACAGGGAGCGAGGGTAATTCACCCCTCCACTTT. This gives the protein CASSQDGTGSEGNSPLHF.

This rearrangement joins TRBV5-5 to TRBJ1-6; no definite D call. Trimming took off 4 bases at V and 8 bases at J, with 19 bases between the two ends. This CDR3 region has 16 residues. Germline loops: CDR1 SGHKS, CDR2 YYEKEE (reference sequence). As DNA, the CDR3 is TGTGCCAGCAGCCCCCCGCCCCAACGCGGGGATTCACCCCTCCACTTT. Translation: CASSPPPQRGDSPLHF. Supplemented by reference TRBV5-5 and TRBJ1-6, the full variable domain reads DAGVTQSPTHLIKTRGQQVTLRCSPISGHKSVSWYQQVLGQGPQFIFQYYEKEERGRGNFPDRFSARQFPNYSSELNVNALLLGDSALYLCASSPPPQRGDSPLHFGNGTRLTVT.

This clonotype is hyperexpanded (1% or more) within its sample. The rearrangement uses TRBV12-3 or TRBV12-4 and TRBJ1-2; 8 bases agree with TRBD1. CDR3 length equals 14 residues. The junction had 9 bases not matched to a gene; V was cut back by 6 bases and J by 6 bases. This CDR3 reads CASSLPGQVDGYTF. In nucleotides, the CDR3 is TGTGCCAGCAGCCTACCGGGACAGGTCGATGGCTACACCTTC.

This clonotype was counted between two and nine times. The chain couples TRBV2 to TRBJ1-4, with D tentatively TRBD1 (5 bases). The germline V and J ends were trimmed by 4 bases and 8 bases, with 14 bases remaining between them. Germline V gene data show CDR1 as SNHLY and CDR2 as FYNNEI. The CDR3 sequence is 14 residues long. DNA of the CDR3: TGTGCCAGCAGTGTAGAGGGGCGCAGGGAAAAACTGTTTTTT. It yields the protein CASSVEGRREKLFF.

This clonotype has a handful of counts. The V gene is TRBV25-1, the J gene TRBJ1-5; 10 nucleotides match TRBD1. This CDR3 has 15 residues. V shed 6 bases and J 4 bases; nucleotides not matched to a gene: 6. Germline CDR1 MGHDK, CDR2 SYGVNS. The CDR3 bases are TGTGCCAGCAGATCGGGGACAGGGGCTAATCAGCCCCAGCATTTT. It encodes CASRSGTGANQPQHF.

The chain couples TRBV5-1 to TRBJ2-7; 14 nucleotides align to TRBD2. There are 17 residues in the CDR3. Germline-derived CDR1 and CDR2 are SGHRS and YFSETQ. The V segment lost 4 bases and the J segment 0 bases; nucleotides outside the gene matches: 6. CDR3 residues: CASSPGTSGGFSYEQYF. DNA for the CDR3: TGCGCCAGCAGCCCGGGGACTAGCGGGGGTTTCTCCTACGAGCAGTACTTC. Full variable domain (outside the CDR3, taken from reference TRBV5-1 and TRBJ2-7): KAGVTQTPRYLIKTRGQQVTLSCSPISGHRSVSWYQQTPGQGLQFLFEYFSETQRNKGNFPGRFSGRQFSNSRSEMNVSTLELGDSALYLCASSPGTSGGFSYEQYFGPGTRLTVT.

Many counts were recorded for this clonotype. The chain has TRBV5-1 and TRBJ1-5; D is unclear. CDR3 length: 15 amino acids. Trimming removed 0 bases at V and 7 bases at J, with 14 bases between. The germline V gene has CDR1 SGHRS and CDR2 YFSETQ. CDR3 bases: TGCGCCAGCAGCTTGGCCCCCGGGGTTGGGCAGCCCCAGCATTTT. The encoded protein is CASSLAPGVGQPQHF.

The chain couples TRBV3-1 to TRBJ2-5; D unclear. The germline CDR1 and CDR2 sequences are LGHDT and YNNKEL (reference sequence). This CDR3 has 16 amino acids. Trimming cost V 7 bases and J 5 bases, with 23 bases left between them. The CDR3 nucleotides are TGTGCCAGCACTAGAAATGATTACCTAAAAGGGGAGACCCAGTACTTC. Its protein product is CASTRNDYLKGETQYF.

The rearrangement joins TRBV14 to TRBJ2-2; possible D gene TRBD1, 6 bases. The CDR3 extends over 16 amino acids. Trimming cost V 1 base and J 4 bases, with 13 bases left between them. The germline CDR1 and CDR2 sequences are SGHDN and FVKESK. CDR3 in amino acids: CASSQVHRAGTGELFF. The CDR3 region has the DNA TGTGCCAGCAGCCAAGTTCACAGGGCCGGCACCGGGGAGCTGTTTTTT.

V usage is TRBV9 and J usage is TRBJ2-4; a weak D match, TRBD2 (6 bases). The CDR3 spans 13 residues. With 4 bases removed from V and 9 bases from J, the gap between germline ends came to 14 bases. The germline V gene encodes CDR1 SGDLS and CDR2 YYNGEE. CDR3 DNA: TGTGCCAGCAGCTTCAACAAGGAGGGCATTCAGTACTTC. This codes for CASSFNKEGIQYF.

This clonotype was recorded at least ten times. The chain uses TRBV6-5 and TRBJ2-3, with D perhaps TRBD2 (5 bases). Trimming cost V 0 bases and J 2 bases, with 21 bases left between them. CDR1 and CDR2 (germline): MNHEY, SVGAGI. There are 19 residues in the CDR3. The CDR3 here is CASSYSIIDGEGFTDTQYF. The CDR3 bases are TGTGCCAGCAGTTACTCGATCATCGACGGGGAAGGATTCACAGATACGCAGTATTTT.

This chain joins TRBV6-5 and TRBJ2-3; 8 nucleotides line up with TRBD2. The CDR3 runs 17 residues. Germline lookup yields CDR1 MNHEY and CDR2 SVGAGI. The V gene end was trimmed by 2 bases and the J gene end by 0 bases; junction bases not matched to a gene: 7. This chain's CDR3 is CASSYGGGGPSTDTQYF. The CDR3 DNA reads TGTGCCAGCAGTTACGGTGGCGGGGGGCCTAGCACAGATACGCAGTATTTT.

This clonotype is judged medium-sized. V usage is TRBV12-3 or TRBV12-4 and J usage is TRBJ1-1; a possible D gene is TRBD1 (5 bases). Trimming cost V 4 bases and J 1 base, with 10 bases left between them. The CDR3 length is 14 residues. CDR3 DNA: TGTGCCAGCAGTTGGGGAGGGGAGAACACTGAAGCTTTCTTT. It translates to CASSWGGENTEAFF.

V and J are TRBV6-6 and TRBJ2-1; the match to TRBD2 covers 10 bases. Germline V gene sequence: CDR1 MNHNY, CDR2 SVGAGI (reference sequence). CDR3 length: 17 amino acids. The J segment lost 9 bases and the V segment lost 5 bases, leaving 16 bases of the junction unmatched. The DNA for the CDR3 is TGTGCCAGCAGTCGGCATCAAAGCGGGGGGGTGAAGATTGAGCAGTTCTTC. Its protein product is CASSRHQSGGVKIEQFF.

V gene TRBV7-2 combines with J gene TRBJ2-1, with 7 nucleotides matching TRBD1. Germline-derived CDR1 and CDR2 are SGHTA and FQGNSA. The V gene end was trimmed by 0 bases and the J gene end by 4 bases; junction bases not matched to a gene: 12. The CDR3 sequence is 18 residues long. The CDR3 reads CASSLAPSGTAIYNEQFF. The CDR3 DNA follows: TGTGCCAGCAGCTTAGCGCCTTCTGGGACAGCGATATACAATGAGCAGTTCTTC.